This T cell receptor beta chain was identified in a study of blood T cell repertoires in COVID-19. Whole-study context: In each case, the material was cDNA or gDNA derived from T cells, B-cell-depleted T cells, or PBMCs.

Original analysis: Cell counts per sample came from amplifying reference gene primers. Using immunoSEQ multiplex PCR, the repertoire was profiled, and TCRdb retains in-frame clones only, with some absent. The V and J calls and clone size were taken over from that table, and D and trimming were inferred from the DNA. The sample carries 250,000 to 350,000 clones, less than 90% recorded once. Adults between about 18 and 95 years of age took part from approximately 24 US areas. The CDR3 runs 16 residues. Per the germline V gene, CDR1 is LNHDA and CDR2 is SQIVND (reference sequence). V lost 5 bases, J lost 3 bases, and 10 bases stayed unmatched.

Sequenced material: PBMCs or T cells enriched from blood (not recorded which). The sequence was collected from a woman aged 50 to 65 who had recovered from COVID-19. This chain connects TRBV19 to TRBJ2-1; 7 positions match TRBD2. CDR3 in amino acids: CASSELPSGYYNEQFF. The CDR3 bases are TGTGCCAGTAGTGAATTGCCTAGCGGATACTACAATGAGCAGTTCTTC.